This record covers a single T cell receptor beta chain. The sample is drawn from a study of PD-1 blockade in mismatch repair-deficient tumors. Here immunoSEQ multiplex PCR was the method, and the copy in TCRdb shows in-frame clones only, minus some. The sample lists around 9,000 clones; approximately 85% were seen once. The germline gives CDR1 SGDLS, CDR2 YYNGEE. Trimming took off 1 base at V and 0 bases at J, with 7 bases between the two ends. The CDR3 is 15 residues long. The sample consisted of PBMCs, taken just under 47 weeks after starting pembrolizumab. The gene calls are TRBV9 and TRBJ2-2; no definite D call. This sequence was found in an adult with mismatch repair-deficient cancer. In DNA form, the CDR3 reads TGTGCCAGCAGCGTACAGGCATCGAACACCGGGGAGCTGTTTTTT. It translates to CASSVQASNTGELFF.